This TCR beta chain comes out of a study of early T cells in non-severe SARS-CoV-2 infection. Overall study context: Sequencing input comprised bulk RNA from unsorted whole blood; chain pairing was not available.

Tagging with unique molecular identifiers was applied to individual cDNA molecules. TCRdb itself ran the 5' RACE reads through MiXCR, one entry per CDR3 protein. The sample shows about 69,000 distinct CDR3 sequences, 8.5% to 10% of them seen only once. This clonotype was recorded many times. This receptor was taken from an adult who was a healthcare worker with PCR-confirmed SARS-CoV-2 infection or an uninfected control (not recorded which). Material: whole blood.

CDR3 sequence (DNA): TGTGCCAGCAGCTTGGTCGGACAGGGTCTGAACACTGAAGCTTTCTTT. Translating gives CASSLVGQGLNTEAFF. The V call is TRBV7-9, the J call TRBJ1-1; 8 bases are shared with TRBD1. CDR1 and CDR2 from the germline V gene are SEHNR and FQNEAQ (reference sequence). V shed 3 bases, J shed 0 bases, and the junction held 6 bases outside the gene matches. The CDR3 covers 16 residues.